This TCR beta chain emerged from a study of T-cell reconstitution after alpha-beta-depleted transplantation in children. Trimming shortened V by 1 base and J by 6 bases, and 11 bases separated the two germline ends. Germline CDR1 and CDR2: SEHNR and FQNEAQ (reference sequence). The length of the CDR3 is 14 residues. The sample holds many counts of this clonotype. During its preparation, the TCRbeta library received unique molecular identifiers. Via MiXCR, TCRdb re-called the PCR reads, giving one row per CDR3 protein. The sample lists 200,000 or so distinct CDR3 sequences, roughly 6.5% occurring once.

The sample was PBMCs, taken before TCRalphabeta/CD19-depleted stem cell transplant. The chain joins TRBV7-9 to TRBJ2-3; D is unclear. The source is a girl under three years old with combined immunodeficiency, due to receive a stem cell transplant. The CDR3 DNA reads TGTGCCAGCAGCTTAGGGGATACAAGGGATACGCAGTATTTT. Protein sequence: CASSLGDTRDTQYF.